The 3 T cell receptor beta chains below come from one sample, sequenced in a study of T cell clonality in common variable immunodeficiency. Method: immunoSEQ multiplex PCR; TCRdb's copy keeps in-frame clones and lacks some. This sample includes approximately 58,000 clones with no singletons; its ten biggest clones take up roughly 5.5%. The sample taken for sequencing was peripheral blood mononuclear cells. All receptors derive from a person aged 18 to 75 in good health.

This clone has ten or more counts. The read stops 3 residues short of the end of the CDR3; the missing end is completed from the germline J gene. The chain links TRBV5-1 to TRBJ2-5; 13 bases agree with TRBD2. Germline lookup yields CDR1 SGHRS and CDR2 YFSETQ. With V trimmed by 3 bases and J by 5 bases, 7 bases remained unmatched. The length of the CDR3 is 16 residues. CDR3 bases read: TGCGCCAGCAGCTCCACTAGCGGGAGGGCCTGGGAGACC. It yields the protein CASSSTSGRAWET. The full CDR3 protein is CASSSTSGRAWETQYF.

This clone was observed many times. The CDR3 end is not reached by the read, which stops 3 residues before it; the germline J gene fills it in. The chain carries TRBV19 and TRBJ2-1, with 9 bases lining up with TRBD2. CDR3 length equals 15 residues. Trimming took 5 bases from V and 4 from J; bases not matched to a gene: 6. Germline V gene sequence: CDR1 LNHDA, CDR2 SQIVND (reference sequence). Incomplete CDR3 DNA: TGTGCCAGTAGTTTACTAGCGGGTGCATACAATGAG. Translating gives CASSLLAGAYNE. The entire CDR3 sequence reads CASSLLAGAYNEQFF.

This clone appeared many times. The read terminates 3 residues before the CDR3 end, so the remaining end is supplied by the germline J gene. The V and J genes are TRBV20-1 and TRBJ1-2; D call uncertain. Germline lookup yields CDR1 DFQATT and CDR2 SNEGSKA (reference sequence). Trimming took off 3 bases at V and 4 bases at J, with 6 bases between the two ends. The CDR3 has 11 amino acids. CDR3 DNA (partial): TGCAGTGCTAGTTACGGCTATGGC. Protein product: CSASYGYG. In full, the CDR3 reads CSASYGYGYTF.